The rows below give T cell receptor beta chains drawn from one sample of a study of control samples from healthy donors and cancer patients. Repertoires were generated with immunoSEQ multiplex PCR, while TCRdb's copy carries only in-frame clones and drops some. This sample has 160,000 or so clones, with roughly 92% found just once. The sample consisted of blood. The receptor source for this set is a young woman in good health. The CDR3 runs from the conserved cysteine through the conserved F or W. Fields, in order: J gene, D gene, V gene, CDR3 length, CDR3 DNA, CDR3 protein. A D gene is named only where the DNA matches it firmly.

>TRBJ1-1|TRBD1|TRBV7-2|14
TGTGCCAGCAGCCCCTGGACAGGGTTATTCGAAGCTTTCTTT
CASSPWTGLFEAFF
>TRBJ2-7|TRBD2|TRBV3-1/TRBV3-2|16
TGTGCCAGCAGCCAAGCCGGGGGTAGCGGGAGGTACGAGCAGTACTTC
CASSQAGGSGRYEQYF
>TRBJ2-3|NA|TRBV5-1|12
TGCGCCAGCAGCGACTGGGGGGATACGCAGTATTTT
CASSDWGDTQYF
>TRBJ2-3|NA|TRBV7-9|13
TGTGCCAGCAGACCCGGGGGCACAGATACGCAGTATTTT
CASRPGGTDTQYF
>TRBJ1-4|NA|TRBV2|12
TGTGCCAGCCAAGACCTTAATGAAAAACTGTTTTTT
CASQDLNEKLFF
>TRBJ2-4|NA|TRBV19|15
TGTGCCAGTACCTCAACAGGGTTAGCCAAAAACATTCAGTACTTC
CASTSTGLAKNIQYF
>TRBJ1-1|NA|TRBV30|13
TGTGCCTCATTAGGGCTCATGGACACTGAAGCTTTCTTT
CASLGLMDTEAFF
>TRBJ2-7|NA|TRBV12-3/TRBV12-4|12
TGTGCCAGCAGTATAATAACTTACGAGCAGTACTTC
CASSIITYEQYF
>TRBJ2-1|NA|TRBV30|12
TGTGCCTGGGCCGGGACCCCATTAAGGGTACTCTTC
CAWAGTPLRVLF
>TRBJ1-1|NA|TRBV18|15
TGTGCCAGCTCACCACCCCGGGACGCGAACACTGAAGCTTTCTTT
CASSPPRDANTEAFF